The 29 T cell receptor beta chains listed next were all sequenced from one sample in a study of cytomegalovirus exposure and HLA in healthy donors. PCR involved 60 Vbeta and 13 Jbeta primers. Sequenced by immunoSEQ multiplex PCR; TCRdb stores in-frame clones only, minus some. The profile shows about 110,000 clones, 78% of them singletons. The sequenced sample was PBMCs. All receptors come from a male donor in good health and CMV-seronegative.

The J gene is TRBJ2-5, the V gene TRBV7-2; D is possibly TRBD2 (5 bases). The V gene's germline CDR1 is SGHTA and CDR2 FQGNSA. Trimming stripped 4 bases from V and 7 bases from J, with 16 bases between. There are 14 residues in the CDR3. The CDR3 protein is CASSSGIQSGTQYF. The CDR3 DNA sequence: TGTGCCAGCAGCTCGGGGATTCAATCTGGGACCCAGTACTTC.

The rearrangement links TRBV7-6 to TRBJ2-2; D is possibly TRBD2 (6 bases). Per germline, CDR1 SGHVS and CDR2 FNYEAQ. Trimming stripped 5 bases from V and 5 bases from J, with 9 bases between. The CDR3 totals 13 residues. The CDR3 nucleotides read TGTGCCAGCAGCCAGAGCGGGACCGGGGAGCTGTTTTTT. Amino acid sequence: CASSQSGTGELFF. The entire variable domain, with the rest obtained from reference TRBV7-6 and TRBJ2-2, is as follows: GAGVSQSPRYKVTKRGQDVALRCDPISGHVSLYWYRQALGQGPEFLTYFNYEAQQDKSGLPNDRFSAERPEGSISTLTIQRTEQRDSAMYRCASSQSGTGELFFGEGSRLTVL.

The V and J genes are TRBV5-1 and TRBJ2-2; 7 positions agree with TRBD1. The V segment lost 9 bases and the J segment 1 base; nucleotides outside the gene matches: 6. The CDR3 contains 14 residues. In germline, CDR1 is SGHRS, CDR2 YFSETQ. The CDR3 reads CATRRQGNTGELFF. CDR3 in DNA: TGCGCCACCCGGAGACAGGGGAACACCGGGGAGCTGTTTTTT.

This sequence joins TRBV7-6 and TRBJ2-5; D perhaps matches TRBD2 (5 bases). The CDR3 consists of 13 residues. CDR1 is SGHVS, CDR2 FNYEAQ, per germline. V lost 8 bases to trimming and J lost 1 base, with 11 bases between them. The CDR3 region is CASCMGSQETQYF. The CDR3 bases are TGTGCCAGCTGTATGGGGAGCCAAGAGACCCAGTACTTC. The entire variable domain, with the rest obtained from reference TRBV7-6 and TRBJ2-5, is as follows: GAGVSQSPRYKVTKRGQDVALRCDPISGHVSLYWYRQALGQGPEFLTYFNYEAQQDKSGLPNDRFSAERPEGSISTLTIQRTEQRDSAMYRCASCMGSQETQYFGPGTRLLVL.

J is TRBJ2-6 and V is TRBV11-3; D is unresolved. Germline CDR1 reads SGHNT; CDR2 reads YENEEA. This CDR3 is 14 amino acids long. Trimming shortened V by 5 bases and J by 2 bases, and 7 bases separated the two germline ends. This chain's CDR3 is CASSPLPGANVLTF. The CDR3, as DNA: TGTGCCAGCAGCCCCCTCCCTGGGGCCAACGTCCTGACTTTC.

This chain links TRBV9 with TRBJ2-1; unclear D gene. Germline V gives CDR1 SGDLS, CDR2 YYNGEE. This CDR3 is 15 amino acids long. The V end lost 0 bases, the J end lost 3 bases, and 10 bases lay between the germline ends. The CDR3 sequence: CASSVGQINYNEQFF. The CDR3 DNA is TGTGCCAGCAGCGTAGGGCAGATAAACTACAATGAGCAGTTCTTC.

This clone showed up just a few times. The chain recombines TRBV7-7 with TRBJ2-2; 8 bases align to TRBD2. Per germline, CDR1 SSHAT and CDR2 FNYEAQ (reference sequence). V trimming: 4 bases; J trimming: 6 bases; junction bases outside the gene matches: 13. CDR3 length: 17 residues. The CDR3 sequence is CASSSSPLLAVAGELFF. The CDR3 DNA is TGTGCCAGCAGCTCCTCCCCTCTACTAGCGGTGGCCGGGGAGCTGTTTTTT. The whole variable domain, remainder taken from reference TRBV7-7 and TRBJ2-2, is GAGVSQSPRYKVTKRGQDVTLRCDPISSHATLYWYQQALGQGPEFLTYFNYEAQPDKSGLPSDRFSAERPEGSISTLTIQRTEQRDSAMYRCASSSSPLLAVAGELFFGEGSRLTVL.

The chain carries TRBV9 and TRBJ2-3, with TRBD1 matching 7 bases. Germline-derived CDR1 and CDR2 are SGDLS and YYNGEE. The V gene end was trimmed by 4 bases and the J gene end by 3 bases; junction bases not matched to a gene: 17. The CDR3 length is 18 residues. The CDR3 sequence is CASSHDRENFVWTDTQYF. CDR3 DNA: TGTGCCAGCAGCCACGACAGGGAAAACTTTGTTTGGACAGATACGCAGTATTTT.

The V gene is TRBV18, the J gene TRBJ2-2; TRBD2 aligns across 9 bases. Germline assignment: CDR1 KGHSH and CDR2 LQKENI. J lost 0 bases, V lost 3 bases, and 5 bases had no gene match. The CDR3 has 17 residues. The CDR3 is CASSPLAGQANTGELFF. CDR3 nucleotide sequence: TGTGCCAGCTCACCCCTAGCGGGGCAAGCGAACACCGGGGAGCTGTTTTTT. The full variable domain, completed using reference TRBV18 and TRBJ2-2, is NAGVMQNPRHLVRRRGQEARLRCSPMKGHSHVYWYRQLPEEGLKFMVYLQKENIIDESGMPKERFSAEFPKEGPSILRIQQVVRGDSAAYFCASSPLAGQANTGELFFGEGSRLTVL.

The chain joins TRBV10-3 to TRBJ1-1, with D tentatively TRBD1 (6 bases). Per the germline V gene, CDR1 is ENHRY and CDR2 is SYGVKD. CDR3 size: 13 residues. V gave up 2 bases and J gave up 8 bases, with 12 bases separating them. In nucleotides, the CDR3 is TGTGCCATCAGTGAGAGACAGGAAGAAGAAGCTTTCTTT. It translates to CAISERQEEEAFF.

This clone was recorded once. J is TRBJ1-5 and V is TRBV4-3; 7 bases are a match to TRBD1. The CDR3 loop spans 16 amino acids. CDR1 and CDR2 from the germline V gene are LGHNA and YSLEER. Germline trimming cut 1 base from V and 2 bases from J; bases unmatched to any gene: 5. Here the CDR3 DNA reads TGCGCCAGCAGCCAAGCTGTAACAGGGGGCAATCAGCCCCAGCATTTT. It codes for CASSQAVTGGNQPQHF.

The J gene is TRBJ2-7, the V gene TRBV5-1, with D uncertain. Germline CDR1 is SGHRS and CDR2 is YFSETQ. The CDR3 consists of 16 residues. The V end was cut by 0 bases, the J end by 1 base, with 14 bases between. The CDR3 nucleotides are TGCGCCAGCAGCTTGGGGGCTTCCGTCTCTTCCTACGAGCAGTACTTC. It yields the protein CASSLGASVSSYEQYF.

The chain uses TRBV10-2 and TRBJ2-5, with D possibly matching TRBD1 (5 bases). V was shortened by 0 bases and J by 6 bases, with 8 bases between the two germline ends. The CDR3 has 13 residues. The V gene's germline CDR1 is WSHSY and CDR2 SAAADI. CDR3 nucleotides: TGCGCCAGCAGTGAGTCCCGACAGAAGACCCAGTACTTC. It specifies CASSESRQKTQYF.

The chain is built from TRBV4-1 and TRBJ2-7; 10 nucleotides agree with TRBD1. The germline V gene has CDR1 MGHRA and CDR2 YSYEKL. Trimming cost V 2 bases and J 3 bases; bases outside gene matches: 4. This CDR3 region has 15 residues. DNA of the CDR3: TGCGCCAGCAGCCAATACGACAGGGGGCTCTACGAGCAGTACTTC. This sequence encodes CASSQYDRGLYEQYF.

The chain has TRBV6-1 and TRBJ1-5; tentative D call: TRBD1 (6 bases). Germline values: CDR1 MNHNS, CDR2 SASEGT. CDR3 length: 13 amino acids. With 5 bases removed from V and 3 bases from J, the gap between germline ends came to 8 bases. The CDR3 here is CASSTGTNQPQHF. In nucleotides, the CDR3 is TGTGCCAGCAGTACAGGGACCAATCAGCCCCAGCATTTT.

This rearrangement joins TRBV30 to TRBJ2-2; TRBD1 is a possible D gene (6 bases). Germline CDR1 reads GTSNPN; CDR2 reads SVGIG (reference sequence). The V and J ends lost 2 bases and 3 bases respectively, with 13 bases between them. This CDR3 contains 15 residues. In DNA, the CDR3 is TGTGCCTGGAGTCGAACAGGGCTGGACACCGGGGAGCTGTTTTTT. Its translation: CAWSRTGLDTGELFF.

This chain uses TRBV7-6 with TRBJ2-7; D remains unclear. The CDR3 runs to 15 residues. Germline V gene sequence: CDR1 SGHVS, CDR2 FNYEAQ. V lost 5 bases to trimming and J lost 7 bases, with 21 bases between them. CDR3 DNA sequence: TGTGCCAGCAGCCCCGTCCCAGGCCTTCTACGGGAGCAGTACTTC. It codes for CASSPVPGLLREQYF. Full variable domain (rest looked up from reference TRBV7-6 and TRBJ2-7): GAGVSQSPRYKVTKRGQDVALRCDPISGHVSLYWYRQALGQGPEFLTYFNYEAQQDKSGLPNDRFSAERPEGSISTLTIQRTEQRDSAMYRCASSPVPGLLREQYFGPGTRLTVT.

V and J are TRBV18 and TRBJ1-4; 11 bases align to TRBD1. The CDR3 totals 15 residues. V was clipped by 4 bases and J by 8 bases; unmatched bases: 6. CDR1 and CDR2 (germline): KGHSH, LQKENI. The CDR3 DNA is TGTGCCAGCTCACTCCCGGGACAGGGGGAAGAAAAACTGTTTTTT. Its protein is CASSLPGQGEEKLFF.

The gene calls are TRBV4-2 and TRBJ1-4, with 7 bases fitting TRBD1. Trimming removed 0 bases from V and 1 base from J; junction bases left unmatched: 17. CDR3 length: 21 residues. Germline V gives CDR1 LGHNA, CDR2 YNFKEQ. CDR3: CASSQEPLRRGQFRTNEKLFF. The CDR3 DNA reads TGTGCCAGCAGCCAAGAGCCTTTGAGAAGGGGGCAATTTCGAACTAATGAAAAACTGTTTTTT.

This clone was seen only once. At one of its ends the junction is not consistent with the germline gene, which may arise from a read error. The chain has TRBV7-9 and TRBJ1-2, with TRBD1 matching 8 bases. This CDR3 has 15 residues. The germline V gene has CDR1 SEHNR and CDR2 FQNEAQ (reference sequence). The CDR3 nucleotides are TGTTCCAGCAGCTCACGACAGGGGTCTAACTATGGCTACACCTTC. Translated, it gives CSSSSRQGSNYGYTF.

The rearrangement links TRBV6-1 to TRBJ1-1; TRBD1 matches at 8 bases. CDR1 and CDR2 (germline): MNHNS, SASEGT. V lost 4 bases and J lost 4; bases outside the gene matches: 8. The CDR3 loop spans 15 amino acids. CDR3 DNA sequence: TGTGCCAGCAGTGGGAGGGGGACAGGTCCCACTGAAGCTTTCTTT. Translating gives CASSGRGTGPTEAFF.

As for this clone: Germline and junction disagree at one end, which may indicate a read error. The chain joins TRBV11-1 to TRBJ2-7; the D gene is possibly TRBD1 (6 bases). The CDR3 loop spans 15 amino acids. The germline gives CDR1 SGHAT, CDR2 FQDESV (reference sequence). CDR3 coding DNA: TGTGCCAGCAGTTTAGGCAGGGGACGTGGCTACGAGCAGTACTTC. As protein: CASSLGRGRGYEQYF.

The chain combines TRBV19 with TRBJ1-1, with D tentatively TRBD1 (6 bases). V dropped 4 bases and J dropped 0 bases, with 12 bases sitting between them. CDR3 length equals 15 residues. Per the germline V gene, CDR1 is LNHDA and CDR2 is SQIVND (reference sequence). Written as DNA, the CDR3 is TGTGCCAGTAGTAGGACAGATACTCTGAACACTGAAGCTTTCTTT. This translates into CASSRTDTLNTEAFF.

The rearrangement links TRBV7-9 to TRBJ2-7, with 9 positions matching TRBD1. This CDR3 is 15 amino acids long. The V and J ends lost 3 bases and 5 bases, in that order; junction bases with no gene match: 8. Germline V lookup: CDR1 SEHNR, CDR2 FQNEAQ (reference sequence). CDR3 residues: CASSFPGTGSHEQYF. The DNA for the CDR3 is TGTGCCAGCAGCTTCCCCGGGACAGGGTCCCACGAGCAGTACTTC.

CDR3 loop: CASSLAPLGNTIYF. The CDR3 DNA sequence: TGTGCCAGCAGCTTAGCCCCACTTGGAAACACCATATATTTT. The chain links TRBV7-9 to TRBJ1-3; D call uncertain. The length of the CDR3 is 14 residues. Trimming shortened V by 0 bases and J by 3 bases, and 6 bases separated the two germline ends. CDR1 and CDR2 (germline): SEHNR, FQNEAQ (reference sequence).

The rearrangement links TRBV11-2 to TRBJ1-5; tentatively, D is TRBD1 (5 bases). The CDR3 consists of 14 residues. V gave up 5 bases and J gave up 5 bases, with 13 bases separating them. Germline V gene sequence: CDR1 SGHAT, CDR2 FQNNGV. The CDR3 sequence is CASSHLGGHQPQHF. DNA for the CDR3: TGTGCCAGCAGCCACCTCGGGGGTCATCAGCCCCAGCATTTT. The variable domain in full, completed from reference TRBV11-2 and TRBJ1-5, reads EAGVAQSPRYKIIEKRQSVAFWCNPISGHATLYWYQQILGQGPKLLIQFQNNGVVDDSQLPKDRFSAERLKGVDSTLKIQPAKLEDSAVYLCASSHLGGHQPQHFGDGTRLSIL.

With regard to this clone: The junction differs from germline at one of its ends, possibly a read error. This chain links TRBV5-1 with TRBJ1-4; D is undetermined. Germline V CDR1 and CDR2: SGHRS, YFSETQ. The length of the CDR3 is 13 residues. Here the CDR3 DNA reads TGTGCCAGCAGCTGGGCTATGGGTGAAAAACTGTTTTTT. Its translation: CASSWAMGEKLFF.

The CDR3 DNA is TGTGCCAGCAGCTTAACCCTAGCGGGATACTACAATGAGCAGTTCTTC. Its protein is CASSLTLAGYYNEQFF. The rearrangement uses TRBV7-2 and TRBJ2-1; TRBD2 matches 9 bases. The germline V gene has CDR1 SGHTA and CDR2 FQGNSA. This CDR3 region has 16 residues. V lost 2 bases to trimming and J lost 3 bases; unmatched junction nucleotides: 5.

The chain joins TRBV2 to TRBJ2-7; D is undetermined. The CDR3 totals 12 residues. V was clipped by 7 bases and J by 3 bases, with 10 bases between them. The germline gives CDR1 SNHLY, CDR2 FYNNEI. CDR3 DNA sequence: TGTGCCAGCACCGGAGATGGCTACGAGCAGTACTTC. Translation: CASTGDGYEQYF.